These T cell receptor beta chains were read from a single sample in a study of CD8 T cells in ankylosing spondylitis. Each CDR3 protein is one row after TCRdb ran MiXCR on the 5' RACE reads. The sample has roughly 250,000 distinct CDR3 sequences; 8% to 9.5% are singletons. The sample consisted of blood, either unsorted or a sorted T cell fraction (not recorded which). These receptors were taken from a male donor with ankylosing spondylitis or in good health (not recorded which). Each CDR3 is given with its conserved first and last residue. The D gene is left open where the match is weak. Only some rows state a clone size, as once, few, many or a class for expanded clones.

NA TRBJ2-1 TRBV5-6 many CASSLRGGRGSYNEQFF TGTGCCAGCAGCTTGAGGGGGGGCCGGGGGTCCTACAATGAGCAGTTCTTC
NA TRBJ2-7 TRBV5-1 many CASSYRRLSSYEQYF TGCGCCAGCAGCTACAGACGGTTGAGCTCCTACGAGCAGTACTTC
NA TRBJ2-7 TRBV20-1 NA CSASVGGSANYEQYF TGCAGTGCTAGCGTGGGGGGATCGGCGAACTACGAGCAGTACTTC
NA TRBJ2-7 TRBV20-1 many CSARAGRSYEQYF TGCAGTGCTAGGGCGGGGCGCTCCTACGAGCAGTACTTC
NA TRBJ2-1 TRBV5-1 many CASGKENRYNEQFF TGCGCCAGCGGAAAGGAGAATCGCTACAATGAGCAGTTCTTC
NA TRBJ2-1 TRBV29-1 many CSVLEGASYNEQFF TGCAGCGTCCTGGAGGGGGCCTCCTACAATGAGCAGTTCTTC
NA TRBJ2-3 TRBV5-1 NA CASSLMKDTQYF TGCGCCAGCAGCTTAATGAAAGATACGCAGTATTTT
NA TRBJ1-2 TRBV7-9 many CASSPSNLRDGYTF TGTGCCAGCAGCCCTTCCAACCTTAGGGATGGCTACACCTTC
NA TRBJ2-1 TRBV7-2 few CASSLGGTSTNEQFF TGTGCCAGCAGCTTAGGCGGGACATCTACAAATGAGCAGTTCTTC
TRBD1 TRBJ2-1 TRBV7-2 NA CASSVGTGVTFEQFF TGTGCCAGCAGCGTCGGGACAGGGGTCACTTTTGAGCAGTTCTTC